This T cell receptor (beta chain) appears in the sequencing data of a study of radiation and T cells in renal cell carcinoma (dated by TCRdb to about 2020). Regarding the complete study: The samples were drawn from a clinical trial, where primary renal cell carcinomas were treated with 15 Gy of stereotactic body radiation therapy and then removed by nephrectomy 4 weeks afterward. A total of fewer than 55 samples underwent TCR beta sequencing, made up of some 26 tumors and about 27 peripheral blood samples. Across all 50 or so samples, 4,016,671 unique CDR3 nucleotide sequences, encoding 2.5 million to 3 million unique CDR3 amino acid sequences, were identified.

The immunoSEQ kit was used, according to the manufacturer's recommendations, to generate TCR beta libraries from genomic DNA. To prepare the libraries, a first multiplex PCR with proprietary primers was run, followed by a second PCR that added unique barcodes, and a bead cleanup was done after each round. A positive control reaction and a negative control reaction, both provided in the kit, were run with every batch of samples. The final libraries were assessed on an Agilent 4200 TapeStation D1000 ScreenTape, pooled by volume, and quantified by qPCR. Sequencing was performed on an Illumina NextSeq500 using a MidOutput 150-cycle cartridge, with 156 Read1 cycles, 15 Index1 cycles, and the kit custom primers. The pooled library was loaded at 0.85 to 1 pM, with an approximately 20% PhiX control spiked in. Turning to the authors' computational methods: Vendor-processed data were analyzed in R, with a clonotype defined as all T cells sharing the same CDR3 nucleotide sequence. For clone abundance analyses, frequencies were normalized to the 10,000 most abundant clones per sample. Public T cell clones, which averaged fewer than five per sample, were removed prior to analysis. Tumor-enriched and baseline blood-enriched clonotypes were defined by at least a 32-fold difference in abundance between compartments. A beta-binomial differential abundance model was used to identify clonotypes that expanded or contracted between blood time points. The Baroni-Urbani and Buser coefficient was used to measure tumor-blood repertoire similarity, and groups were compared with two-tailed Wilcoxon tests in R. Not all clones reach the TCRdb copy of this immuneACCESS table, which keeps in-frame sequences only. Checked studies attribute under half of the gap to unresolved V genes and leave the rest unexplained. The DNA was the basis for D and trimming; V, J and clone size are from that table. This sample is represented by roughly 130,000 clones; 81% of them were singletons. Of the sample, around 1.8% falls within the top ten clones.

On the study overall, not on this receptor specifically: No pretreatment tumor biopsies were available, so the baseline intratumoral presence of clonotypes could not be determined. An increase in top tumor clonotypes in blood was observed from baseline to 2 weeks post-radiation, followed by contraction by 4 weeks, which was taken to suggest transient expansion of tumor-resident clones. Because the trial had a single-armed design, the trial could not examine how radiation dose or scheduling affected the TCR repertoire. Changes in the blood repertoire were not tracked past 4 weeks after treatment.

Per the publication, the time point label means: blood 2 weeks post-SBRT. The treatment or condition label, as the study defines it: 15 Gy SBRT to primary tumor, nephrectomy 4 weeks later. Serial peripheral blood from radiation-treated patients was sampled at baseline, 2 weeks and 4 weeks after SBRT to track tumor-enriched clonotypes. Every patient's renal cell carcinoma showed clear cell pathology. The QIAamp DNA Blood Mini Kit (Qiagen) was used to prepare genomic DNA for TCR sequencing. The analyses included just those samples that passed every quality control check. This clone has just one count. Its antigen specificity is not known. It has no much larger one-base neighbor in the sample; base qualities were not kept. Counted from cysteine to phenylalanine, this CDR3 has 18 amino acids. Only the CDR3 DNA is retained, 54 bases long and in frame from the first base. From a lookup of the germline V gene, CDR1 and CDR2 are MDHEN and SYDVKM. For this chain, trimming is 8 bases at the V end and 1 base at the J end, and the number of junction bases without a gene match is 12.

The sequence was collected from a woman aged 60-70 years with renal cell carcinoma. Sequenced material: blood, taken from a patient whose treatment included radiotherapy and nephrectomy. The chain employs TRBV28 and TRBJ2-1, and TRBD2 matches 12 of the central bases. The bases read TGTGCCAGCGACGGACTAGCGGGATCAAAGGGGTCCTACAATGAGCAGTTCTTC. It translates to CASDGLAGSKGSYNEQFF.